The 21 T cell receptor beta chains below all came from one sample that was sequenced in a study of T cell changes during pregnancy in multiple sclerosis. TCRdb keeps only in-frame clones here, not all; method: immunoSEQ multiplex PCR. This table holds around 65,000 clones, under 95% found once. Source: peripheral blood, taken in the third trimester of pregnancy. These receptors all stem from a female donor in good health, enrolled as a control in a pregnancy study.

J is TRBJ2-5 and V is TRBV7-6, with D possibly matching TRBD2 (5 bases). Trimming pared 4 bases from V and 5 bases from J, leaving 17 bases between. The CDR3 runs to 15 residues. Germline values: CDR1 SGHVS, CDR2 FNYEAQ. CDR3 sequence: CASSSPGSPGETQYF. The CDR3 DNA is TGTGCCAGCAGCTCACCGGGCTCTCCGGGGGAGACCCAGTACTTC.

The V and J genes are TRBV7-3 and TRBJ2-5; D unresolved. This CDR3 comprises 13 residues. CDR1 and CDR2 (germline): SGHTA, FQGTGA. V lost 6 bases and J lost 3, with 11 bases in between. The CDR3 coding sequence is TGTGCCAGCAGTCTCGCTAGAGAAGAGACCCAGTACTTC. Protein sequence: CASSLAREETQYF. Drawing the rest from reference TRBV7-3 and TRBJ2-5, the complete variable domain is GAGVSQTPSNKVTEKGKYVELRCDPISGHTALYWYRQSLGQGPEFLIYFQGTGAADDSGLPNDRFFAVRPEGSVSTLKIQRTERGDSAVYLCASSLAREETQYFGPGTRLLVL.

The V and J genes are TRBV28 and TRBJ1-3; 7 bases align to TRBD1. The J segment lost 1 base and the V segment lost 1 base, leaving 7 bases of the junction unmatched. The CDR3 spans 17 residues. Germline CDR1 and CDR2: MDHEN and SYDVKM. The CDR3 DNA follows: TGTGCCAGCAGTTTATTGGCAGGGGGAAGGTCTGGAAACACCATATATTTT. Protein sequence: CASSLLAGGRSGNTIYF.

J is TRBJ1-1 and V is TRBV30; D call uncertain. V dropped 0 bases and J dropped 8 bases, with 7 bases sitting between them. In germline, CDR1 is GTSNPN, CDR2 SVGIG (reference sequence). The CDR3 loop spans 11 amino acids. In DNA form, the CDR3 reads TGTGCCTGGAGTGTATTACAGGAAGCTTTCTTT. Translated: CAWSVLQEAFF.

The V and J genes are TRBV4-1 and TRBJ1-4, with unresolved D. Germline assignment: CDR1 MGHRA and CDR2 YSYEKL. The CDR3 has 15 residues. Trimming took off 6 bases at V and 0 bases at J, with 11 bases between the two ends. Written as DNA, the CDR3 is TGCGCCAGCAGTCGAACAGCTGCAACTAATGAAAAACTGTTTTTT. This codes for CASSRTAATNEKLFF.

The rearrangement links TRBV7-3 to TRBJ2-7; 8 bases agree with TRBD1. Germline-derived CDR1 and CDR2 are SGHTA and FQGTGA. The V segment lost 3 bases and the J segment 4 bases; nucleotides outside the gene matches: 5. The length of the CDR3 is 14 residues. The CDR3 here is CASSFPGQAYEQYF. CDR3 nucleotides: TGTGCCAGCAGCTTCCCGGGACAGGCATACGAGCAGTACTTC.

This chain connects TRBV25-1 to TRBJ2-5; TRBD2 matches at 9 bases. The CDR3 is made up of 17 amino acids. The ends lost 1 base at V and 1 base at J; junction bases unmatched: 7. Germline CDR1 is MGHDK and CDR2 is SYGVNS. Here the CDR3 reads CASSESIAGDLQETQYF. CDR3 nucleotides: TGTGCCAGCAGTGAATCCATAGCGGGGGACCTCCAAGAGACCCAGTACTTC.

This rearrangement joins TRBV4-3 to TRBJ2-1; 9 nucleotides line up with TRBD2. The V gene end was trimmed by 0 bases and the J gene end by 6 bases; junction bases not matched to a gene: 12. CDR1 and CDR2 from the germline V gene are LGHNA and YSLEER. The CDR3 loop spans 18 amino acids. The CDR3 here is CASSQEGFPGLALNEQFF. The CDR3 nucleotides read TGCGCCAGCAGCCAAGAAGGGTTTCCGGGACTAGCTCTCAATGAGCAGTTCTTC.

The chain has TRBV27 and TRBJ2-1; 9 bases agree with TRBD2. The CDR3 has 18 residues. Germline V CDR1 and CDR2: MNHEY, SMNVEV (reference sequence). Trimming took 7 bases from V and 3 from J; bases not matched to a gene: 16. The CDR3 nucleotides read TGTGCCAGCAAGTCTGGGGCGGGGGGGCGACGTAGCTACAATGAGCAGTTCTTC. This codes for CASKSGAGGRRSYNEQFF.

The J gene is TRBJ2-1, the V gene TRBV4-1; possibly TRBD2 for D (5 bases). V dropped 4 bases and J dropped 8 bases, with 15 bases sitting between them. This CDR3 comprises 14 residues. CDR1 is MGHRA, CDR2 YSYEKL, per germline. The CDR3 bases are TGCGCCAGCAGCCTAGTCAGAGAGGGTTATGAGCAGTTCTTC. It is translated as CASSLVREGYEQFF.

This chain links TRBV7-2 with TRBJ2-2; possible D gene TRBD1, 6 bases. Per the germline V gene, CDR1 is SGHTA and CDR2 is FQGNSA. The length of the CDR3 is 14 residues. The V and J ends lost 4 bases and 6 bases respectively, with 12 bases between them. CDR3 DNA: TGTGCCAGCAGCTCCAAAAGGGGGTCCGGGGAGCTGTTTTTT. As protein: CASSSKRGSGELFF.

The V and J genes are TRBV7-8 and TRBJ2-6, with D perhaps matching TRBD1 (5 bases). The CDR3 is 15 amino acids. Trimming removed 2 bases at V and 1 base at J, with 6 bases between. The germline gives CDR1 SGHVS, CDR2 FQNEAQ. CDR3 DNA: TGTGCCAGCAGCTTATCAGGGTCTGGGGCCAACGTCCTGACTTTC. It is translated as CASSLSGSGANVLTF.

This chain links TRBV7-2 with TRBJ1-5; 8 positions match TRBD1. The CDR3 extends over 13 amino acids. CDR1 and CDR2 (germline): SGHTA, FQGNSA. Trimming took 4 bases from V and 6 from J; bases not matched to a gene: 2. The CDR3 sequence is CASSSDRAQPQHF. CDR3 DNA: TGTGCCAGCAGCTCGGACAGGGCTCAGCCCCAGCATTTT.

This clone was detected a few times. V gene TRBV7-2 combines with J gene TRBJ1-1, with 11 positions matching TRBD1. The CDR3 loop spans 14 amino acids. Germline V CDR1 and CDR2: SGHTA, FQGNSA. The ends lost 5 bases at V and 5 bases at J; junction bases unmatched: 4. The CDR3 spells CASSRGTGGTEAFF. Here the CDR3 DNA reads TGTGCCAGCAGCCGCGGGACAGGGGGGACTGAAGCTTTCTTT.

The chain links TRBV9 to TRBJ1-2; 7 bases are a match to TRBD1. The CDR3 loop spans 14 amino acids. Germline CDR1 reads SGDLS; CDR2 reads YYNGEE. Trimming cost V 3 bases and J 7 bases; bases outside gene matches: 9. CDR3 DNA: TGTGCCAGCAGCGCCCGACAGGGAATGAGTGGCTACACCTTC. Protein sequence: CASSARQGMSGYTF.

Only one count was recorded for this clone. The CDR3 sequence is CASSQKDRADQPQHF. In nucleotides, the CDR3 is TGCGCCAGCAGCCAAAAGGACAGGGCCGATCAGCCCCAGCATTTT. The chain is built from TRBV4-1 and TRBJ1-5; 8 positions match TRBD1. Germline-derived CDR1 and CDR2 are MGHRA and YSYEKL. The CDR3 is 15 residues long. The V gene end was trimmed by 2 bases and the J gene end by 5 bases; junction bases not matched to a gene: 5.

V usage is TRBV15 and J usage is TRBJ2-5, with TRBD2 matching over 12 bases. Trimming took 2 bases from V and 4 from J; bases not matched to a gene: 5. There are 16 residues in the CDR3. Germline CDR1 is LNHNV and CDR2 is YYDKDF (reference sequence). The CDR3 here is CATSRSSGGAGETQYF. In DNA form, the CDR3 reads TGTGCCACCAGCAGATCTAGCGGGGGGGCCGGAGAGACCCAGTACTTC.

CDR3 coding DNA: TGTGCCAGCACCCTTACTGAGAACACTGAAGCTTTCTTT. Its protein is CASTLTENTEAFF. V and J are TRBV7-6 and TRBJ1-1; D not resolved. This CDR3 region has 13 residues. V shed 7 bases and J shed 1 base, with 10 bases lying between them. Germline lookup yields CDR1 SGHVS and CDR2 FNYEAQ.

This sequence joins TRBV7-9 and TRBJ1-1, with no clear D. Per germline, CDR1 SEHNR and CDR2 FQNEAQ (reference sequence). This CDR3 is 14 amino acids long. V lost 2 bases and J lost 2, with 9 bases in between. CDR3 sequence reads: CASSLISGNTEAFF. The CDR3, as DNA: TGTGCCAGCAGCTTAATTTCGGGAAACACTGAAGCTTTCTTT. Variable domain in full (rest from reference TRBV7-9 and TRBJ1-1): DTGVSQNPRHKITKRGQNVTFRCDPISEHNRLYWYRQTLGQGPEFLTYFQNEAQLEKSRLLSDRFSAERPKGSFSTLEIQRTEQGDSAMYLCASSLISGNTEAFFGQGTRLTVV.

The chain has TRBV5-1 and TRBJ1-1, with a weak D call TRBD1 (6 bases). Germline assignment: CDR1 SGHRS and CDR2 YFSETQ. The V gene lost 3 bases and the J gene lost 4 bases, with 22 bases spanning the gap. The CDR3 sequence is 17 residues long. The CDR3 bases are TGCGCCAGCAGCTCTTCTCAAGGGGGAGCTGGGGTCACTGAAGCTTTCTTT. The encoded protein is CASSSSQGGAGVTEAFF.

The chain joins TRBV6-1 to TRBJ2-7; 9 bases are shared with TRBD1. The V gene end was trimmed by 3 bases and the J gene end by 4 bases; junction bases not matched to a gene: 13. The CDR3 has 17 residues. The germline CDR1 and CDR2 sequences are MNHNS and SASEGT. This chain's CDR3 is CASSDRRDRVRLYEQYF. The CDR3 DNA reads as TGTGCCAGCAGTGATCGAAGGGACAGGGTTAGGCTTTACGAGCAGTACTTC.